This T cell receptor beta chain was observed in a study of T and B cells in COVID-19 patients (dated by TCRdb to between 2020 and 2021). Background on the whole study: Using TRB and IGH repertoire sequencing of peripheral blood, the study characterized adaptive immunity in COVID-19 patients who had active infection or had recovered. A recovered cohort included some 19 patients who provided roughly 22 samples, and most of these patients had mild to moderate COVID-19 treated on an outpatient basis. A median age of roughly 34 years was recorded in the recovered cohort versus around 70 years in the active-infection cohort. Critical illness requiring mechanical ventilation or ECMO was present in three fifths of the roughly 20 patients in the active-infection cohort. In the active-infection cohort, about 90% of the roughly 20 patients had comorbidities linked to unfavorable COVID-19 outcome. The repository of TCR and BCR sequences included 60 to 75 time points from about 35 patients, and more than 8 million TCR sequences were analysed. A couple of patients were included in both the recovered and active cohorts because samples were available from active disease and after recovery. For the repertoire analyses, the comparison was an age-matched reference group of 39 healthy donors who were negative for COVID-19 antibodies. As many as 9 follow-up blood samples were taken per patient, and some of the samples covered different disease stages within the same individual.

This clonotype has only one observation. There is no known antigen for this receptor. Base qualities are not at hand, and no much larger clone is one base apart. A lone read offers only weak evidence. The research as a whole found: Strongly skewed TRBV/TRBJ gene usage was reported in patients with COVID-19. TRB repertoires were highly clonal in active COVID-19, whereas diversity and richness at recovery rose above healthy donor levels. Specific T cell subsets (CD4+/Treg/CD8+) and sorted SARS-CoV-2-responsive or tetramer+ T cells had not yet been sequenced, and the corresponding sequencing experiments were ongoing. Few blood samples were available from mildly ill patients while symptoms were present or from severe cases at early time points. A total of 2,331 exclusive TCR clusters, including some 31 low-pGen clusters, were found in the recovered cohort. The reported TCR clusters were stated to require prospective validation before clinical use. The cohort was considered too small for HLA contributions to COVID-19 susceptibility or severity to be assessed.

TCRdb names Illumina MiSeq as the instrument used. Multiplex PCR with BIOMED2 TRB-A/B primer pools was used to amplify TRB rearrangements. Illumina-compatible adapters and 7-nucleotide sample barcodes were added to the amplicons in two consecutive PCRs. All library PCRs used Phusion HS II polymerase. Amplicons were purified from gel with the NucleoSpin Gel and PCR Clean-up kit, quantified on Qubit, and pooled at around 4 nM. The quality of the amplicon pool was checked on an Agilent 2100 Bioanalyzer prior to Illumina next-generation sequencing. As for how the authors treated the data: Annotation of TRB rearrangements was done in MiXCR 3.0.8 with the default MiXCR reference library. Non-productive reads and sequences with fewer than 2 reads were excluded, and each unique CDR3 nucleotide sequence counted as one clone. Clonality, diversity, richness and V-J gene usage were calculated in R 3.5.1. TCR clustering by CDR3 similarity used GLIPH2, with generation probabilities calculated by OLGA. GLIPH2 clusters were kept only when the clusters contained at least four unique TCR clonotypes present in at least three individuals. In-frame beta chains were kept once TCRdb had trimmed the public reads at Q25 with fastp and called clones with MiXCR. Each CDR3 protein gets just one entry, which takes the most common genes and DNA from the rows behind it. The V and J calls and clone size come from TCRdb's table, not from the authors' own analysis. The sample table shows 7,700 or so distinct CDR3 sequences, and 25% to 30% are seen once. The ten largest clones capture around 15% of the sample.

Genomic DNA extracted from blood, in amounts of roughly 240-550 ng, served as the starting material for amplifying TRB repertoires. The CDR1 and CDR2 encoded by the germline V gene (reference sequence) are DFQATT and SNEGSKA. A distance of 11 bases separates the germline ends of V and J, which lose 6 bases and 8 bases respectively. Including cysteine and phenylalanine, the CDR3 has 11 amino acids. The DNA shown is the 33-base CDR3, in frame from base 1. This clonotype was obtained from a human donor with active COVID-19. This receptor chain uses TRBV20-1 and TRBJ2-1, with a weak D call of TRBD1 (5 bases match). The specimen was blood. At the DNA level, the sequence is TGCAGTGCCATAGTAGGGGATGAGCAGTTCTTC. This translates into CSAIVGDEQFF.